A single sample gave rise to the 3 T cell receptor beta chains below, sequenced in a study of blood T cell repertoires in COVID-19. The table came from immunoSEQ multiplex PCR; TCRdb's copy has only in-frame clones and leaves some out. In the table there are around 340,000 clones, just over 85% of which are singletons. Sequencing used PBMCs or T cells enriched from blood (not recorded which). The receptor set was obtained from a woman between 40 and 55 years old with acute COVID-19.

The chain joins TRBV18 to TRBJ2-6; the match to TRBD2 covers 14 bases. The V gene end was trimmed by 3 bases and the J gene end by 0 bases; junction bases not matched to a gene: 7. Per the germline V gene, CDR1 is KGHSH and CDR2 is LQKENI. This CDR3 has 20 amino acids. The DNA for the CDR3 is TGTGCCAGCTCACCTCTTTTGGGACTAGCGGGAGTCTCTGGGGCCAACGTCCTGACTTTC. Translating it yields CASSPLLGLAGVSGANVLTF.

This chain joins TRBV28 and TRBJ1-4; the D gene is possibly TRBD1 (5 bases). The CDR3 spans 16 residues. The V gene lost 4 bases and the J gene lost 5 bases, with 17 bases spanning the gap. Germline V lookup: CDR1 MDHEN, CDR2 SYDVKM. CDR3 in amino acids: CASSSSGLPRNEKLFF. Written as DNA, the CDR3 is TGTGCCAGCAGTTCTTCAGGGCTTCCCCGCAATGAAAAACTGTTTTTT.

V usage is TRBV4-3 and J usage is TRBJ1-4, with D tentatively TRBD1 (5 bases). The CDR3 is 16 amino acids. V lost 0 bases and J lost 6, with 14 bases in between. Germline V gives CDR1 LGHNA, CDR2 YSLEER. The CDR3: CASSQDTGGVDEKLFF. The CDR3 coding sequence is TGCGCCAGCAGCCAAGATACGGGGGGGGTAGATGAAAAACTGTTTTTT.